Below are 22 T cell receptor beta chains sequenced from a single sample in a study of blood T cell repertoires in COVID-19 (dated by TCRdb to 2020 to 2021). The library was made by the immunoSEQ multiplex PCR assay. Sourced from immuneACCESS, this table was stored by TCRdb with only in-frame sequences that have V and J called. A share of the clones is absent; for the studies checked, an unresolved V gene accounts for under half, and the remainder has no known explanation. The sample table shows under 200,000 clones, and about 88% are seen once. Together, the top ten hold 7.3% of the sample. The sequencing input was PBMCs or T cells enriched from blood (not recorded which). The receptors originated from a man over 45 who had recovered from COVID-19.

J is TRBJ2-2 and V is TRBV29-1; no definite D call. This CDR3 spans 15 amino acids. V was pared by 1 base and J by 2 bases, with 11 bases between. Germline V lookup: CDR1 SQVTM, CDR2 ANQGSEA. In nucleotides, the CDR3 is TGCAGCGTTGAAGTAGGAACAGTAAACACCGGGGAGCTGTTTTTT. This sequence encodes CSVEVGTVNTGELFF.

The rearrangement links TRBV9 to TRBJ2-5, with TRBD1 matching 7 bases. The CDR3 extends over 15 amino acids. J was trimmed by 5 bases and V by 3 bases; bases with no gene match: 10. Germline V lookup: CDR1 SGDLS, CDR2 YYNGEE. The CDR3 region has the DNA TGTGCCAGCAGCGCACAGACAGGGTCGGGGGAGACCCAGTACTTC. Its protein product is CASSAQTGSGETQYF.

CDR3 sequence reads: CASTPGSGHEQYF. The CDR3 bases are TGTGCCAGTACCCCGGGGTCGGGCCACGAGCAGTACTTC. The gene calls are TRBV19 and TRBJ2-7; TRBD2 is a possible D gene (5 bases). This CDR3 comprises 13 residues. V shed 7 bases and J shed 5 bases, with 15 bases lying between them. Germline assignment: CDR1 LNHDA and CDR2 SQIVND (reference sequence).

The chain links TRBV9 to TRBJ2-1, with 7 bases that match TRBD2. The CDR3 covers 16 residues. Looked up from germline, CDR1 is SGDLS and CDR2 is YYNGEE. J gave up 1 base and V 3 bases, and 7 bases lay outside the gene matches. DNA for the CDR3: TGTGCCAGCAGCGGTTTAGCGGGCCGATCCTACAATGAGCAGTTCTTC. The encoded protein is CASSGLAGRSYNEQFF.

The chain joins TRBV7-9 to TRBJ2-1; 9 bases are shared with TRBD2. The V and J ends lost 5 bases and 9 bases, in that order; junction bases with no gene match: 17. The CDR3 sequence is 17 residues long. Germline CDR1 reads SEHNR; CDR2 reads FQNEAQ (reference sequence). The CDR3 protein is CASSPTSGTSILGEQFF. CDR3 coding DNA: TGTGCCAGCAGCCCGACCTCCGGGACTAGCATCCTGGGTGAGCAGTTCTTC.

The gene calls are TRBV2 and TRBJ1-2, with D possibly being TRBD1 (5 bases). There are 12 residues in the CDR3. CDR1 and CDR2 from the germline V gene are SNHLY and FYNNEI. The V end lost 7 bases, the J end lost 2 bases, and 8 bases lay between the germline ends. The CDR3 sequence: CASTGDNYGYTF. The CDR3 DNA follows: TGTGCCAGCACGGGGGACAACTATGGCTACACCTTC.

There are a few counts of this clone. The rearrangement uses TRBV3-1 (or the pseudogene TRBV3-2) and TRBJ1-2; D call uncertain. V dropped 4 bases and J dropped 6 bases, with 18 bases sitting between them. CDR1 and CDR2 from the germline V gene are LGHDT and YNNKEL (reference sequence). The length of the CDR3 is 15 residues. The DNA of the CDR3 is TGTGCCAGCAGCCCGGCGGGCGGGGAAAGGCATGGCTACACCTTC. Its translation: CASSPAGGERHGYTF.

The CDR3 nucleotides read TGTGCCAGCAGCTTATCGCGGGATTCACCCCTCCACTTT. Encoded protein: CASSLSRDSPLHF. The chain couples TRBV7-3 to TRBJ1-6, with D unclear. CDR3 length: 13 amino acids. In germline, CDR1 is SGHTA, CDR2 FQGTGA. V was cut by 2 bases and J by 8 bases, with 7 bases left in between.

This clone has just one count. This chain uses TRBV18 with TRBJ2-7; tentatively, D is TRBD1 (5 bases). Trimming shortened V by 5 bases and J by 3 bases, and 8 bases separated the two germline ends. The CDR3 covers 12 residues. The germline CDR1 and CDR2 sequences are KGHSH and LQKENI. CDR3 in amino acids: CASSVQGYEQYF. In DNA form, the CDR3 reads TGTGCCAGCTCAGTTCAGGGCTACGAGCAGTACTTC.

V is TRBV7-8 and J is TRBJ2-1, with a possible D match to TRBD1 (6 bases). CDR1 SGHVS and CDR2 FQNEAQ come from the germline V gene. CDR3 size: 15 residues. The V and J ends lost 5 bases and 2 bases respectively, with 13 bases between them. For the CDR3, the DNA is TGTGCCAGCAGCACAAGAGACAGGACCTACAATGAGCAGTTCTTC. As protein: CASSTRDRTYNEQFF.

This chain links TRBV29-1 with TRBJ1-1, with D possibly matching TRBD1 (5 bases). Deletions cut 6 bases from V and 3 bases from J, with 17 bases between. CDR3 size: 14 residues. The germline CDR1 and CDR2 sequences are SQVTM and ANQGSEA. The CDR3 region is CSVSQGTLYTEAFF. CDR3 DNA: TGCAGCGTATCCCAGGGAACCCTTTACACTGAAGCTTTCTTT.

This chain uses TRBV30 with TRBJ1-3; weak D call: TRBD1 (5 bases). Trimming took off 3 bases at V and 2 bases at J, with 11 bases between the two ends. This CDR3 region has 14 residues. CDR1 and CDR2 (germline): GTSNPN, SVGIG (reference sequence). Here the CDR3 DNA reads TGTGCCTGGAGCGACACAGGCCCTGGAAACACCATATATTTT. This translates into CAWSDTGPGNTIYF.

This sequence joins TRBV2 and TRBJ2-7, with TRBD1 matching over 9 bases. Germline CDR1 reads SNHLY; CDR2 reads FYNNEI. V lost 3 bases, J lost 3 bases, and 3 bases stayed unmatched. The CDR3 covers 14 residues. Written as DNA, the CDR3 is TGTGCCAGCAGTGAGGACAGGGGATACTACGAGCAGTACTTC. It codes for CASSEDRGYYEQYF.

The CDR3 DNA is TGTGCCAGCACCACAGGGGACTACACTGAAGCTTTCTTT. Residues: CASTTGDYTEAFF. The rearrangement links TRBV12-3 or TRBV12-4 to TRBJ1-1; TRBD1 aligns across 7 bases. CDR3 length: 13 residues. V shed 7 bases and J 3 bases; nucleotides not matched to a gene: 5.

The V and J genes are TRBV11-2 and TRBJ1-2, with TRBD1 matching over 9 bases. V was pared by 1 base and J by 7 bases, with 4 bases of the junction left unmatched. The CDR3 is made up of 14 amino acids. Germline assignment: CDR1 SGHAT and CDR2 FQNNGV. CDR3 nucleotides: TGTGCCAGCAGCTTAGTGGGACAGGGACGTGGCTACACCTTC. Translation: CASSLVGQGRGYTF. Drawing the rest from reference TRBV11-2 and TRBJ1-2, the complete variable domain is EAGVAQSPRYKIIEKRQSVAFWCNPISGHATLYWYQQILGQGPKLLIQFQNNGVVDDSQLPKDRFSAERLKGVDSTLKIQPAKLEDSAVYLCASSLVGQGRGYTFGSGTRLTVV.

The chain has TRBV7-8 and TRBJ2-2, with 8 positions matching TRBD2. This CDR3 comprises 19 residues. V lost 3 bases to trimming and J lost 1 base; unmatched junction nucleotides: 13. Germline values: CDR1 SGHVS, CDR2 FQNEAQ. CDR3 loop: CASSLRGLASGQNTGELFF. The CDR3, as DNA: TGTGCCAGCAGCTTGCGGGGGTTGGCTAGCGGGCAGAACACCGGGGAGCTGTTTTTT.

This chain uses TRBV4-2 with TRBJ1-4; D uncertain. The CDR3 runs 16 residues. Germline V gene sequence: CDR1 LGHNA, CDR2 YNFKEQ. V dropped 4 bases and J dropped 1 base, with 13 bases sitting between them. The DNA of the CDR3 is TGTGCCAGCAGCCCCTACGCCGGGGTAACTAATGAAAAACTGTTTTTT. Its protein is CASSPYAGVTNEKLFF.

The chain is built from TRBV6-1 and TRBJ1-5; no firm D call. The V and J ends lost 3 bases and 4 bases respectively, with 10 bases between them. CDR1 and CDR2 (germline): MNHNS, SASEGT. The CDR3 is made up of 14 amino acids. Here the CDR3 reads CASSESGRNQPQHF. The CDR3 DNA reads as TGTGCCAGCAGTGAGTCAGGCCGTAATCAGCCCCAGCATTTT.

This clone was seen more than once but under ten times. J is TRBJ1-2 and V is TRBV7-2, with 8 bases fitting TRBD1. V lost 1 base and J lost 7; bases outside the gene matches: 5. This CDR3 is built from 14 residues. From germline, CDR1 is SGHTA and CDR2 FQGNSA. Here the CDR3 reads CASSLDAGGAGYTF. The CDR3 nucleotides read TGTGCCAGCAGCTTAGATGCAGGGGGCGCTGGCTACACCTTC.

The genes are TRBV7-2 and TRBJ2-5; D ambiguous. V lost 2 bases to trimming and J lost 5 bases, with 9 bases between them. This CDR3 comprises 13 residues. CDR1 and CDR2 from the germline V gene are SGHTA and FQGNSA. As DNA, the CDR3 is TGTGCCAGCAGCTTACGGGTGGTGGAGACCCAGTACTTC. Its protein is CASSLRVVETQYF.

The chain has TRBV2 and TRBJ2-5; D unclear. CDR3 length: 14 residues. Trimming stripped 4 bases from V and 0 bases from J, with 9 bases between. Germline CDR1 is SNHLY and CDR2 is FYNNEI. CDR3 amino acids: CASSGPTYQETQYF. The CDR3 region has the DNA TGTGCCAGCAGTGGGCCGACTTACCAAGAGACCCAGTACTTC.

V is TRBV27 and J is TRBJ2-5; 7 bases map to TRBD1. Trimming took 5 bases from V and 3 from J; bases not matched to a gene: 9. CDR3 length: 15 amino acids. Germline CDR1 and CDR2: MNHEY and SMNVEV (reference sequence). This CDR3 is CASSIRQGWKETQYF. CDR3 DNA: TGTGCCAGCAGTATACGACAGGGTTGGAAAGAGACCCAGTACTTC.